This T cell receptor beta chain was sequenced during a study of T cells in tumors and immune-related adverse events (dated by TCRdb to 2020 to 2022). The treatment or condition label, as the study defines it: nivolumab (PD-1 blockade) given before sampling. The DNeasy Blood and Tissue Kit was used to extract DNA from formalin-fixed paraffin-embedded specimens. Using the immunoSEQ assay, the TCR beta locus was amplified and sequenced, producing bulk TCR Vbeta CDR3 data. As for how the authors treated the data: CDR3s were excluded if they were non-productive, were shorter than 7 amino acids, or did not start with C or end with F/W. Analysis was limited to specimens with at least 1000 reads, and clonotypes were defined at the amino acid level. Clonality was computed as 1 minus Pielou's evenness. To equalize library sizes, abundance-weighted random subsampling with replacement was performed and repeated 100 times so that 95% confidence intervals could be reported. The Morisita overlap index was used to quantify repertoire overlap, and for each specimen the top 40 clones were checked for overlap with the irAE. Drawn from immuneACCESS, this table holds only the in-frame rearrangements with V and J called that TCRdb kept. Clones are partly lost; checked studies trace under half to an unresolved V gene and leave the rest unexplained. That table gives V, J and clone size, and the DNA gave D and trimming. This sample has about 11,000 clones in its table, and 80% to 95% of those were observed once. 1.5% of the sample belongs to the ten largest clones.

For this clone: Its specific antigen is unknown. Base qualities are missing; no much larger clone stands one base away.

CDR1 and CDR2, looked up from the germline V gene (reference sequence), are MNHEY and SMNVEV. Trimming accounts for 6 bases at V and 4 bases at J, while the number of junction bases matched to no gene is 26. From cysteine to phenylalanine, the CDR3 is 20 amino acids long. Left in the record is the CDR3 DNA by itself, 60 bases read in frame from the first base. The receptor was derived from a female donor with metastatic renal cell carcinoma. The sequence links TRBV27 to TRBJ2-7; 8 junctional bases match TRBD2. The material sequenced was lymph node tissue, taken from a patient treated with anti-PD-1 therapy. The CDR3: CASSRGGILERTTEEYEQYF. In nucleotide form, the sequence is TGTGCCAGCAGCCGGGGGGGGATTTTGGAACGGACCACAGAAGAGTACGAGCAGTACTTC.